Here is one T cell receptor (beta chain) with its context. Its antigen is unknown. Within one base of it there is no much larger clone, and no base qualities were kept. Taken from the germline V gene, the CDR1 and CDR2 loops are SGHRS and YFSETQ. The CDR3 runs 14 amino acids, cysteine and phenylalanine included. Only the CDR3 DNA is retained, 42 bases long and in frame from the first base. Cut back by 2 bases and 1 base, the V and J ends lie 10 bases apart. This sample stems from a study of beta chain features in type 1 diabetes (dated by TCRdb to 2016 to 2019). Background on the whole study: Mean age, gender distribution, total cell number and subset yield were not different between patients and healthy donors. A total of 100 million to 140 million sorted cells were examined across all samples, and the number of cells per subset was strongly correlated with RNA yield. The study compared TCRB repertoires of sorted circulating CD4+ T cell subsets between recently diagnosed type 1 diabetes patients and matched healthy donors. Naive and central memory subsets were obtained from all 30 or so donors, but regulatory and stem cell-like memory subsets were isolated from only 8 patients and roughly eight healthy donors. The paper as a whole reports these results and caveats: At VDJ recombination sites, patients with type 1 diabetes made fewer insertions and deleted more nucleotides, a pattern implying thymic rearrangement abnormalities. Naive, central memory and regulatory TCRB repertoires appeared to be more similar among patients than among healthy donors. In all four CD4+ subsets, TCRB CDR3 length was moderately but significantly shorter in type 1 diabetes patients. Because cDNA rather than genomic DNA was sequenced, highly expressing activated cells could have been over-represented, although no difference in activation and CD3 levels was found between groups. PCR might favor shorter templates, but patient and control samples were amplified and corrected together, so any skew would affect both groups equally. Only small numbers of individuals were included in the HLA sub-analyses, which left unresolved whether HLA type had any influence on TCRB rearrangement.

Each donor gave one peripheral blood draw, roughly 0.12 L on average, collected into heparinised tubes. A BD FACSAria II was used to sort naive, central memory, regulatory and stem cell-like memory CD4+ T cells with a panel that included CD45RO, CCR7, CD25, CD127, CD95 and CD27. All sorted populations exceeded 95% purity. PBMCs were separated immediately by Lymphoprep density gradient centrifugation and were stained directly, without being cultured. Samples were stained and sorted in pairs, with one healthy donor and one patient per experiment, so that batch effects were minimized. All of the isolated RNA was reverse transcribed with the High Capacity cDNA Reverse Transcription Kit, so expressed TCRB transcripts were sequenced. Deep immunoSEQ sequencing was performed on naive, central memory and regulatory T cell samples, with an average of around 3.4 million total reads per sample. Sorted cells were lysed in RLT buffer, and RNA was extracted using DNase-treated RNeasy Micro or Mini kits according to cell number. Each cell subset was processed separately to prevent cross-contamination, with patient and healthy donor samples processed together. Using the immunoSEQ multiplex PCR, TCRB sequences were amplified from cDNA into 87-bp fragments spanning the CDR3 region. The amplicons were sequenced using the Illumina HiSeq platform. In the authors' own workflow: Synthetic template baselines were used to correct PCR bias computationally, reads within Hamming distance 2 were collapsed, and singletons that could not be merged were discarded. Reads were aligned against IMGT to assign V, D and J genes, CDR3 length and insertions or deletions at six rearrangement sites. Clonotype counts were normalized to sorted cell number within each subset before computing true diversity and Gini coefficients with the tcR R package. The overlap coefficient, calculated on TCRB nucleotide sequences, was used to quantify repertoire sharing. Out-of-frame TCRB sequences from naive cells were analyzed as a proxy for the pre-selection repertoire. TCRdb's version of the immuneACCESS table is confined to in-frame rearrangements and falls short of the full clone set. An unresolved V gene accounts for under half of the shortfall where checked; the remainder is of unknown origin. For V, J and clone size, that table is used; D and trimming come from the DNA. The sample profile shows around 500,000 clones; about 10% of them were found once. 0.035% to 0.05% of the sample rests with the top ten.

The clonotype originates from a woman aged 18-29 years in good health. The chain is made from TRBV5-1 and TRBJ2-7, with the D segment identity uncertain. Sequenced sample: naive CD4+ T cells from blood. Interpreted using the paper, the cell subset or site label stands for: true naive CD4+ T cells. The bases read TGCGCCAGCAGCTTACAGAGCTTGTCCTACGAGCAGTACTTC. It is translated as CASSLQSLSYEQYF.